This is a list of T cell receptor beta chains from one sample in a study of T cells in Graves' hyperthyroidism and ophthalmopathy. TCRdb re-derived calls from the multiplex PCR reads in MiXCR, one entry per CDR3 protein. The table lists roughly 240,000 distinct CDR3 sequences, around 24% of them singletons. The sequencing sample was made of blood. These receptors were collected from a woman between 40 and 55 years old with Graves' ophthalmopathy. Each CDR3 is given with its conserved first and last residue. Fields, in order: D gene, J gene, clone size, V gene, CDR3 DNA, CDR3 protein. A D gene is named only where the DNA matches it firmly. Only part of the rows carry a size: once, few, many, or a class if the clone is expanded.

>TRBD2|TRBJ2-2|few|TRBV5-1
TGCGCCAGCAGCCTTAGCGGGGACGGTAGCACCGGGGAGCTGTTTTTT
CASSLSGDGSTGELFF
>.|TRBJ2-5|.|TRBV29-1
TGCAGCGTTGGAACAAAGGCCGGTCAGACCCAGTACTTC
CSVGTKAGQTQYF
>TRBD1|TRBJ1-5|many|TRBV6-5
TGTGCCAGCAGTATGCGGACAGGGTCCTCTCGGGGATTCAATCAGCCCCAGCATTTT
CASSMRTGSSRGFNQPQHF
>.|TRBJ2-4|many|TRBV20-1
TGCAGTGCTACCGGAGGGGGGGCCAAAAACATTCAGTACTTC
CSATGGGAKNIQYF
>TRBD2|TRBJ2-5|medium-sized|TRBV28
TGTGCCAGCAGTTTATCGTCGGGGGGAGAGACCCAGTACTTC
CASSLSSGGETQYF
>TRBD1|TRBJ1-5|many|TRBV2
TGTGCCAGCAGTGGACAGGGAAGTAATCAGCCCCAGCATTTT
CASSGQGSNQPQHF
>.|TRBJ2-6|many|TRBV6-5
TGTGCCAGCAGTTACTGGTCTTCGGGGCGCTCACCCTCTGGGGCCAACGTCCTGACTTTC
CASSYWSSGRSPSGANVLTF
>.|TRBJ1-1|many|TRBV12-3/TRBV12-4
TGTGCCAGCAGTTTAGCGCTTCCAGGGCGTTCAGCTTTCTTT
CASSLALPGRSAFF
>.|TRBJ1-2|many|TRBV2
TGTGCCAGCAGTGAAGCAACGGAAGATGGCTACACCTTC
CASSEATEDGYTF
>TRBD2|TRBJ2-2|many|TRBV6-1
TGTGCCAGCAGTGCTAGCGGTTCGGACACCGGGGAGCTGTTTTTT
CASSASGSDTGELFF
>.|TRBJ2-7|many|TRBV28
TGTGCCAGCACCGCCTCGGAGGGAGCCGAGCAGTACTTC
CASTASEGAEQYF
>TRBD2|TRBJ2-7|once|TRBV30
TGTGCCTGGAGCCGGACTAGGTTGTACTTC
CAWSRTRLYF
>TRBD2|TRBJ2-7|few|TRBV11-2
TGTGCCAGCACCGGGAGGAGGGGAGGCCACGAGCAGTACTTC
CASTGRRGGHEQYF
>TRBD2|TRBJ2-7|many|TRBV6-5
TGTGCCAGCAAGATTAGCGGGGGAGTTGTGCAGTACTTC
CASKISGGVVQYF
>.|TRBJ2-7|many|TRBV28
TGTGCCAGCAAACAGCCATACCTCGAGCAGTACTTC
CASKQPYLEQYF
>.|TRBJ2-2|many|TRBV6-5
TGTGCCAGCAGTCCGGGACGGCCCACGAACACCGGGGAGCTGTTTTTT
CASSPGRPTNTGELFF
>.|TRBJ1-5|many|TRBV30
TGTGCCTGGAGTAACACCGGCGGGGGCCCCCAGCATTTT
CAWSNTGGGPQHF
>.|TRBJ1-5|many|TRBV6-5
TGTGCCAGCAGTACCGGGGGGGGGGGATTCAATCAGCCCCAGCATTTT
CASSTGGGGFNQPQHF
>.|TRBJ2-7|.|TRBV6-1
TGTGCCAGCCGCCGAGACATAACCTCCTACGAGCAGTACTTC
CASRRDITSYEQYF
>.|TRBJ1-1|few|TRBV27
TGTGCCAGACCTCGAGCCGGGACTGAAGCTTTCTTT
CARPRAGTEAFF
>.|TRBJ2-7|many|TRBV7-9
TGTGCCAGCAGTCCCCGGGGAACCTACGAGCAGTACTTC
CASSPRGTYEQYF
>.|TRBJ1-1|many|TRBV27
TGTGCCAGCAGTGGGGGTGGGTACACTGAAGCTTTCTTT
CASSGGGYTEAFF
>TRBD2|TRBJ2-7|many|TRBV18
TGTGCCAGCTCACCGGGGCTAGCGGAGTTCTACGAGCAGTACTTC
CASSPGLAEFYEQYF
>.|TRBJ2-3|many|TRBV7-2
TGTGCCAGCAGCTCCCGAGGCACAGATACGCAGTATTTT
CASSSRGTDTQYF
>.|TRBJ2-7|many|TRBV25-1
TGTGCCAGCACTAGGTCAGACGTCGACGAGCAGTACTTC
CASTRSDVDEQYF
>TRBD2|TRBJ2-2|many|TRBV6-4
TGTGCCAGCAGGGGACTAGCGGGACTATCGAACACCGGGGAGCTGTTTTTT
CASRGLAGLSNTGELFF
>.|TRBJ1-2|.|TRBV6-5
TGTGCCAGCGGGTCTCGATCTAACTATGGCTACACCTTC
CASGSRSNYGYTF
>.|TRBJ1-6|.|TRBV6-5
TGTGCCGGCAGTTGGGTTAATTCACCCCTCCACTTT
CAGSWVNSPLHF
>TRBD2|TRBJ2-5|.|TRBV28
TGTGCCAGCAGTTCAGGCGCGGGAGAGAAAGAGACCCAGTACTTC
CASSSGAGEKETQYF
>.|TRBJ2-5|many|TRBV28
TGTGCCAGCAGTTTATACCCAGAAGGGACCCAGTACTTC
CASSLYPEGTQYF
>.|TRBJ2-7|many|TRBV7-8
TGTGCCAGCACCAAGCAGAAAGGGGCCTACGAGCAGTACTTC
CASTKQKGAYEQYF
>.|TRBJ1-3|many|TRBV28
TGTGCCAGCAGTTTATATCTCCAGTCCTCTGGAAACACCATATATTTT
CASSLYLQSSGNTIYF
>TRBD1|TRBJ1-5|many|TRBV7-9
TGTGCCAGCAGCTCCCAGGGGGCTCAGCCCCAGCATTTT
CASSSQGAQPQHF
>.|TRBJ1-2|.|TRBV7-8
TGTGCCAGCAGCTTAGGGGGGAAGAAGAGCTATGGCTACACCTTC
CASSLGGKKSYGYTF
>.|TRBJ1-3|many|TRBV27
TGTGCCAGCAGCCCAGGACAGTCGGCTGGAAACACCATATATTTT
CASSPGQSAGNTIYF
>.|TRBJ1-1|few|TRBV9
TGTGCCAGCAGCGTATATCCGGCGATGAACACTGAAGCTTTCTTT
CASSVYPAMNTEAFF
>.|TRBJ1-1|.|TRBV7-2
TGTGCCAGCAGCTTACAGGCGATTAGCACTGAAGCTTTCTTT
CASSLQAISTEAFF
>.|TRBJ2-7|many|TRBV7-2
TGTGCCAGCAGCCACGGATCCTACGAGCAGTACTTC
CASSHGSYEQYF
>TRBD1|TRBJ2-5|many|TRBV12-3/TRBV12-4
TGTGCCAGCAGTTTATGGGGGACAGTCCAAGAGACCCAGTACTTC
CASSLWGTVQETQYF